The entry that follows covers one T cell receptor beta chain sequence. Its antigen is not known. At one boundary the junction diverges from the germline segment, which might be a read error. This entry is derived from a study of cytomegalovirus exposure and HLA in healthy donors. Regarding the study as a whole: In a later analysis, compared with equally common non-associated chains, HLA-associated beta chains were more expanded. Highest at DRB1 and lowest at HLA-C, TCR association rates differed among HLA loci in a later analysis.

From germline, CDR1 is SGHTA and CDR2 FQGTGA. This CDR3 spans 15 amino acids. 13 Jbeta primers and 60 Vbeta primers were used for the PCR. Only in-frame clones appear in the TCRdb table, and some are missing; sequencing was by immunoSEQ multiplex PCR. The data show under 200,000 clones, 65% to 90% seen once. The chain joins TRBV7-3 to TRBJ1-1, with a tentative D call TRBD1 (6 bases). The source of this sequence is a man aged 45-60 years in good health and CMV-seropositive. Sequences were obtained from PBMCs. CDR3 DNA sequence: TGTGCCAGCAGCCTAACGGGACAACTGAACACTGAAGCTTTCTTT. The encoded protein is CASSLTGQLNTEAFF.